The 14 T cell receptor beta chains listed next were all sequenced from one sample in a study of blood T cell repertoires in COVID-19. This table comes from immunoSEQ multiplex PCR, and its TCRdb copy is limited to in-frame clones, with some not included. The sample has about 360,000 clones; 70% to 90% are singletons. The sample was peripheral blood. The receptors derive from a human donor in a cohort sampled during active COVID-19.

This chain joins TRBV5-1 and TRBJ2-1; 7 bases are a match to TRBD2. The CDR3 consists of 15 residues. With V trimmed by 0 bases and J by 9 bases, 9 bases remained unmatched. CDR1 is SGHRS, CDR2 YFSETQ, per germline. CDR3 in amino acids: CASSLDPAGSGEQFF. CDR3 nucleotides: TGCGCCAGCAGCTTGGATCCAGCGGGGTCAGGTGAGCAGTTCTTC.

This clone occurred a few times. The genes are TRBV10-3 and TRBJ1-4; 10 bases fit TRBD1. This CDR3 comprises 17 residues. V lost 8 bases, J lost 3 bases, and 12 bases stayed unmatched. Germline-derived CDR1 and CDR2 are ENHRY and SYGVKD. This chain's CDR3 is CAIAPGQGIEANEKLFF. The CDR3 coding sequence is TGTGCCATCGCTCCGGGACAGGGGATTGAGGCTAATGAAAAACTGTTTTTT.

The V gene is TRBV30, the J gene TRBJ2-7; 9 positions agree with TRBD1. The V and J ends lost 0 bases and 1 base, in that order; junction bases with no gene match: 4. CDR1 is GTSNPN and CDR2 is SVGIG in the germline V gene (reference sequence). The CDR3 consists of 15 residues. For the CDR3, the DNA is TGTGCCTGGAGTGTAATGGGGACAGGGTCCTACGAGCAGTACTTC. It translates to CAWSVMGTGSYEQYF. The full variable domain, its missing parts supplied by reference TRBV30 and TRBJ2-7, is SQTIHQWPATLVQPVGSPLSLECTVEGTSNPNLYWYRQAAGRGLQLLFYSVGIGQISSEVPQNLSASRPQDRQFILSSKKLLLSDSGFYLCAWSVMGTGSYEQYFGPGTRLTVT.

CDR3 DNA sequence: TGCGCCAGCAGCCAAGGGTCGAGGGAAAAACTGTTTTTT. It encodes CASSQGSREKLFF. The chain links TRBV4-1 to TRBJ1-4, with D unclear. Deletions cut 1 base from V and 8 bases from J, with 8 bases between. This CDR3 is 13 amino acids long. Germline V gene sequence: CDR1 MGHRA, CDR2 YSYEKL.

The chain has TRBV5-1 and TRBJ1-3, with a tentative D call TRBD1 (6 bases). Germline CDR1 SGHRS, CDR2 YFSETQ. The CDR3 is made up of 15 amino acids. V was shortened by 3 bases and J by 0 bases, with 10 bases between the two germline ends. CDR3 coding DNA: TGCGCCAGCAGCTATCTAGGGGGCTCTGGAAACACCATATATTTT. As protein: CASSYLGGSGNTIYF.

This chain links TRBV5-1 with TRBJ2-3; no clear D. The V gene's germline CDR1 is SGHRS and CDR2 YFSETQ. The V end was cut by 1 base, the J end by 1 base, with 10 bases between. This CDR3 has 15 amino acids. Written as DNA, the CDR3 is TGCGCCAGCAGCTTGTTGGCCCGGGGCACAGATACGCAGTATTTT. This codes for CASSLLARGTDTQYF.

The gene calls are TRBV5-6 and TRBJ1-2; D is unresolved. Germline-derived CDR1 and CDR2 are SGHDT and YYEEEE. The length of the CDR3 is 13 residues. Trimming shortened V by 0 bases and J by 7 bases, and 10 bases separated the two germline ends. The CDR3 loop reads CASSLAEGGGYTF. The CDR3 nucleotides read TGTGCCAGCAGCTTGGCTGAGGGTGGTGGCTACACCTTC.

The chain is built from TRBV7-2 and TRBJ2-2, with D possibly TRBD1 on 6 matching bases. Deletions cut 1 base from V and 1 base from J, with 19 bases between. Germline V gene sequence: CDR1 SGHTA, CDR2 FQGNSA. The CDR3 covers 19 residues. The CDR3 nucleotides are TGTGCCAGCAGCTTAGTTTTGGAGGCAGGGGCTCGGAACACCGGGGAGCTGTTTTTT. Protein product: CASSLVLEAGARNTGELFF.

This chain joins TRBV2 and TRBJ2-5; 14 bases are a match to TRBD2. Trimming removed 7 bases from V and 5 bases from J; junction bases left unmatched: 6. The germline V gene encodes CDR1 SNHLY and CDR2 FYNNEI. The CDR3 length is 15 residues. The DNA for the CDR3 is TGTGCCAGCACCGGACTAGCGGGAGGTGGGGAGACCCAGTACTTC. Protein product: CASTGLAGGGETQYF. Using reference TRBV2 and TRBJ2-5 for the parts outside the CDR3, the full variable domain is EPEVTQTPSHQVTQMGQEVILRCVPISNHLYFYWYRQILGQKVEFLVSFYNNEISEKSEIFDDQFSVERPDGSNFTLKIRSTKLEDSAMYFCASTGLAGGGETQYFGPGTRLLVL.

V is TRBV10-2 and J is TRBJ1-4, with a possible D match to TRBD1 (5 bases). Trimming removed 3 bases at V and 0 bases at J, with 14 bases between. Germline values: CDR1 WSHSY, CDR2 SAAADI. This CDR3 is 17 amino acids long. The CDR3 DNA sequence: TGCGCCAGCAGTGACTGGGGCCGCTTCGCAACTAATGAAAAACTGTTTTTT. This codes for CASSDWGRFATNEKLFF.

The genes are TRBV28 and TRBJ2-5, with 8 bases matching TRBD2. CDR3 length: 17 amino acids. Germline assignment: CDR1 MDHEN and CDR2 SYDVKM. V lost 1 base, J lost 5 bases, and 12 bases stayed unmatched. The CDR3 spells CASSLYAAGRAWETQYF. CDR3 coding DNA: TGTGCCAGCAGTTTATACGCGGCCGGGAGGGCCTGGGAGACCCAGTACTTC.

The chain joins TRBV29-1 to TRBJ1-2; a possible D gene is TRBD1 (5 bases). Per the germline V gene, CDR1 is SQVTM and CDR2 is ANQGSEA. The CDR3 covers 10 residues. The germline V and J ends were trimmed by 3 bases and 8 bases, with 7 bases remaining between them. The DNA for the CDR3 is TGCAGCGTTGACAGGGAAGGCTACACCTTC. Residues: CSVDREGYTF.

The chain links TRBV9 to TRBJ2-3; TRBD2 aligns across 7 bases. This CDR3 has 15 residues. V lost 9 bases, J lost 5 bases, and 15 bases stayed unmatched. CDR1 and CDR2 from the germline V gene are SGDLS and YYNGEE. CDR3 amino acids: CATTAGSGEEDTQYF. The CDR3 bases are TGTGCCACAACTGCCGGGAGCGGGGAGGAAGATACGCAGTATTTT.

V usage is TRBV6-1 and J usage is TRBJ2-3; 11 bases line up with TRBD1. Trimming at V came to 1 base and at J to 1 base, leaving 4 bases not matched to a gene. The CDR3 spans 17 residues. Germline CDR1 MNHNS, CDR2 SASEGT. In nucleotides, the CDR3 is TGTGCCAGCAGTGAAGGGACAGGGGGCGGTGGCACAGATACGCAGTATTTT. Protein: CASSEGTGGGGTDTQYF.